The rows below give T cell receptor beta chains drawn from one sample of a study of blood T cells in healthy people across ages. TCRdb reprocessed the 5' RACE reads via MiXCR and lists one record per CDR3 protein. The table lists over a million distinct CDR3 sequences, 42% of them singletons. The sequencing input was blood. The origin of the receptors is a woman younger than 30 in good health. Each CDR3 is given with its conserved first and last residue. A D gene is named only where the DNA matches it firmly. Rows may omit the clone size; those that give it use once, few, many or a size class.

>TRBV5-1|-|TRBJ1-6|TRBD1
CASSVQGASNSPLHF
TGCGCCAGCAGCGTACAGGGGGCGAGTAATTCACCCCTCCACTTT
>TRBV2|-|TRBJ2-6|-
CASSDRQVSGANVLTF
TGTGCCAGCAGTGACCGGCAGGTCTCTGGGGCCAACGTCCTGACTTTC
>TRBV20-1|-|TRBJ2-5|-
CSGAGQETQYF
TGCAGTGGTGCGGGACAAGAGACCCAGTACTTC
>TRBV20-1|-|TRBJ1-5|TRBD1
CSARDRTGRSNQPQHF
TGCAGTGCTAGGGATAGGACAGGGAGAAGCAATCAGCCCCAGCATTTT
>TRBV10-3|few|TRBJ2-1|-
CAISDPGDGSNEQFF
TGTGCCATCAGTGACCCTGGGGACGGCAGCAATGAGCAGTTCTTC
>TRBV20-1|-|TRBJ1-2|-
CSASHGSDYGYTF
TGCAGTGCTTCCCATGGGTCCGACTATGGCTACACCTTC
>TRBV11-2|-|TRBJ2-5|TRBD2
CASSLEVSGMRETQYF
TGTGCCAGCAGCTTAGAGGTTAGCGGGATGAGAGAGACCCAGTACTTC
>TRBV2|few|TRBJ2-1|-
CASSEGAVYNEQFF
TGTGCCAGCAGTGAAGGGGCAGTCTACAATGAGCAGTTCTTC
>TRBV20-1|-|TRBJ2-3|TRBD2
CSARDLGTSGGLHTQYF
TGCAGTGCTAGAGATTTAGGGACTAGCGGGGGTCTCCATACGCAGTATTTT
>TRBV7-2|-|TRBJ1-5|-
CASSLGQQPQPQHF
TGTGCCAGCAGCTTAGGTCAGCAACCACAGCCCCAGCATTTT
>TRBV12-3/TRBV12-4|-|TRBJ2-3|-
CASSLAQSSTDTQYF
TGTGCCAGCAGTTTAGCGCAGAGCAGCACAGATACGCAGTATTTT
>TRBV20-1|few|TRBJ2-7|TRBD1
CSASPGTGTYEQYF
TGCAGTGCTAGTCCCGGGACAGGGACCTACGAGCAGTACTTC
>TRBV6-1|-|TRBJ2-1|-
CASSELSDYNEQFF
TGTGCCAGCAGTGAACTATCGGATTACAATGAGCAGTTCTTC
>TRBV20-1|-|TRBJ2-3|-
CSARTLGTDTQYF
TGCAGTGCTAGAACTCTGGGGACAGATACGCAGTATTTT
>TRBV11-2|-|TRBJ2-3|TRBD2
CASSSQIAGSTDTQYF
TGTGCCAGCAGCTCCCAAATAGCGGGAAGCACAGATACGCAGTATTTT
>TRBV4-1|-|TRBJ2-2|TRBD2
CASSQDSKRGLTGELFF
TGCGCCAGCAGCCAAGATAGTAAGCGGGGCCTCACCGGGGAGCTGTTTTTT
>TRBV13|-|TRBJ2-3|-
CASSFPGSAGRTDTQYF
TGTGCCAGCAGCTTCCCCGGGTCGGCAGGACGCACAGATACGCAGTATTTT
>TRBV29-1|-|TRBJ1-1|-
CSVGDGREAFF
TGCAGCGTTGGTGACGGACGCGAAGCTTTCTTT
>TRBV6-6|-|TRBJ2-3|TRBD1
CASKYRGGDSTDTQYF
TGTGCCAGCAAATACAGGGGTGGAGATAGCACAGATACGCAGTATTTT
>TRBV20-1|few|TRBJ2-1|TRBD2
CSARDSGRALYNEQFF
TGCAGTGCTAGAGATAGCGGGAGGGCCTTGTACAATGAGCAGTTCTTC
>TRBV5-1|few|TRBJ1-1|TRBD1
CASSLRDRGPLATEAFF
TGCGCCAGCAGCTTGAGAGACAGGGGGCCCCTCGCCACTGAAGCTTTCTTT
>TRBV10-3|few|TRBJ1-1|-
CAISDEGRMNTEAFF
TGTGCCATCAGTGACGAGGGCAGGATGAACACTGAAGCTTTCTTT
>TRBV4-1|-|TRBJ2-5|-
CASSQGGPAGLETQYF
TGCGCCAGCAGCCAAGGAGGGCCGGCAGGCCTAGAGACCCAGTACTTC
>TRBV5-1|many|TRBJ2-5|TRBD2
CASSLGRRLAGEGETQYF
TGCGCCAGCAGCTTGGGGCGAAGACTAGCGGGAGAGGGAGAGACCCAGTACTTC
>TRBV27|-|TRBJ2-7|TRBD2
CASSFDSGVPYEQYF
TGTGCCAGCAGTTTCGATAGCGGGGTCCCCTACGAGCAGTACTTC
>TRBV2|once|TRBJ2-7|TRBD2
CASGTSGIPGEQYF
TGTGCCAGCGGGACTAGCGGGATCCCGGGGGAGCAGTACTTC
>TRBV9|-|TRBJ1-2|-
CASSVGVGGLAGYTF
TGTGCCAGCAGCGTAGGGGTAGGGGGGTTGGCTGGCTACACCTTC
>TRBV2|-|TRBJ2-4|-
CASAQLNIQYF
TGTGCCAGCGCACAGTTAAACATTCAGTACTTC
>TRBV20-1|few|TRBJ2-3|-
CSATRDLTSTDTQYF
TGCAGTGCGACCCGGGACTTAACTAGCACAGATACGCAGTATTTT
>TRBV19|-|TRBJ2-7|-
CASSLSVSPRYEQYF
TGTGCCAGTAGTTTGTCGGTATCACCCCGTTACGAGCAGTACTTC
>TRBV7-2|-|TRBJ2-7|TRBD2
CASSFAGTSAYEQYF
TGTGCCAGCAGCTTTGCCGGGACTAGTGCGTACGAGCAGTACTTC
>TRBV5-1|-|TRBJ2-7|-
CASSLAAYPNEQYF
TGCGCCAGCAGCTTGGCCGCGTACCCAAACGAGCAGTACTTC
>TRBV27|few|TRBJ2-3|-
CASASYTDTQYF
TGTGCCAGCGCTTCATACACAGATACGCAGTATTTT
>TRBV7-9|few|TRBJ1-1|-
CASIGTTEAFF
TGTGCCAGCATCGGGACCACTGAAGCTTTCTTT
>TRBV30|-|TRBJ2-1|-
CAWSVRGRNEQFF
TGTGCCTGGAGTGTACGTGGGCGGAACGAGCAGTTCTTC
>TRBV28|few|TRBJ2-7|TRBD1
CASSLGTGLKYF
TGTGCCAGCAGTTTAGGGACAGGGCTTAAGTACTTC
>TRBV20-1|-|TRBJ2-7|-
CSARPPASYNEQYF
TGCAGTGCTAGGCCGCCTGCCTCCTACAATGAGCAGTACTTC
>TRBV6-6|-|TRBJ1-6|-
CASRQNPGLGNSPLHF
TGTGCCAGCAGACAAAACCCAGGGCTGGGTAATTCACCCCTCCACTTT